This T cell receptor beta chain comes out of a study of cytomegalovirus exposure and HLA in healthy donors. V lost 5 bases to trimming and J lost 4 bases; unmatched junction nucleotides: 5. This CDR3 contains 14 residues. Germline-derived CDR1 and CDR2 are MDHEN and SYDVKM. In the PCR, 60 Vbeta and 13 Jbeta primers were used. The data were produced by immunoSEQ multiplex PCR, yet TCRdb's version contains in-frame clones alone and is incomplete. The sample consists of 110,000 to 150,000 clones, around 80% of them appearing once. Concerning this clone: Its antigen is undetermined.

Study-wide findings and caveats: The investigators catalogued 164 TCR beta chains as cytomegalovirus-associated. In vitro checks showed that a few CMV-associated chains really do target CMV antigens. The study dropped some indistinguishable V segments, TRBV6-2 and TRBV6-3 among them.

Sequenced material: PBMCs. This clonotype was obtained from a man aged 40-49 years in good health and CMV-seropositive. The chain links TRBV28 to TRBJ1-5; 7 bases align to TRBD1. DNA for the CDR3: TGTGCCAGCAGTGGCAACAGGGGAAATCAGCCCCAGCATTTT. This sequence encodes CASSGNRGNQPQHF.